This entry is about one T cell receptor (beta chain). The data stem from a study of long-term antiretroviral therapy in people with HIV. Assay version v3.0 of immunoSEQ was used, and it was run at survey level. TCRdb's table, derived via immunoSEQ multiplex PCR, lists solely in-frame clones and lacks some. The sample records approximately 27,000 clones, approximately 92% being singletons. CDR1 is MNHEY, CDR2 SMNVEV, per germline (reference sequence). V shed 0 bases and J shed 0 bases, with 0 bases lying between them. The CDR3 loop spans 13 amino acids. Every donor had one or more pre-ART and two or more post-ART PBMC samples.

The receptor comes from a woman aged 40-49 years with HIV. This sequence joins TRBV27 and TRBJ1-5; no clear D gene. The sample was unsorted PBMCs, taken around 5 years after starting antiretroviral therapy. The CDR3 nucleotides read TGTGCCAGCAGTTTATCTAGCAATCAGCCCCAGCATTTT. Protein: CASSLSSNQPQHF.